These T cell receptor beta chains were read from a single sample in a study of blood T cell repertoires in COVID-19. Assay: immunoSEQ multiplex PCR; the TCRdb copy retains only in-frame clones and omits some. The top ten hold around 2.5% of the sample, which has around 260,000 clones, more than 85% seen once. Material: peripheral blood. These receptors all come from a person between 18 and 30 years old with COVID-19, enrolled during active disease. Both conserved end residues are part of each CDR3. D genes are given only for firm matches. Clone size is not always given. Where it is, it says once, few, many or a class for expanded clones.

V: TRBV6-5; D: TRBD1; J: TRBJ2-5; size: NA; CDR3: CASSSRDSQETQYF; DNA: TGTGCCAGCAGTAGCCGGGACAGCCAAGAGACCCAGTACTTC
V: TRBV28; D: NA; J: TRBJ2-1; size: NA; CDR3: CASTTGLYNEQFF; DNA: TGTGCCAGTACGACAGGCCTGTACAATGAGCAGTTCTTC
V: TRBV2; D: NA; J: TRBJ1-2; size: NA; CDR3: CASYGGDYGYTF; DNA: TGTGCCAGCTACGGGGGGGACTATGGCTACACCTTC
V: TRBV7-9; D: NA; J: TRBJ2-2; size: NA; CDR3: CASSLVGTANTGELFF; DNA: TGTGCCAGCAGCTTAGTTGGGACTGCGAACACCGGGGAGCTGTTTTTT
V: TRBV11-2; D: TRBD2; J: TRBJ2-5; size: NA; CDR3: CASSWTSGSLETQYF; DNA: TGTGCCAGCAGCTGGACTAGCGGGAGCCTAGAGACCCAGTACTTC
V: TRBV6-5; D: NA; J: TRBJ2-2; size: NA; CDR3: CASTTTGTGELFF; DNA: TGTGCCAGCACCACCACAGGGACCGGGGAGCTGTTTTTT
V: TRBV9; D: TRBD1; J: TRBJ1-2; size: NA; CDR3: CASSPNLRTGYGYTF; DNA: TGTGCCAGCAGCCCCAACCTGCGGACAGGGTATGGCTACACCTTC
V: TRBV4-2; D: TRBD2; J: TRBJ2-1; size: NA; CDR3: CASSSTSGGRGNEQFF; DNA: TGTGCCAGCAGTTCTACTAGCGGGGGGAGGGGGAATGAGCAGTTCTTC
V: TRBV3-1/TRBV3-2; D: TRBD2; J: TRBJ2-7; size: NA; CDR3: CASSQVVRTSGSEQYF; DNA: TGTGCCAGCAGCCAAGTGGTGCGGACTAGCGGGAGCGAGCAGTACTTC
V: TRBV5-4; D: TRBD2; J: TRBJ2-2; size: NA; CDR3: CASSSLAGEYTGELFF; DNA: TGTGCCAGCAGCTCCCTAGCGGGAGAATACACCGGGGAGCTGTTTTTT
V: TRBV27; D: NA; J: TRBJ1-2; size: NA; CDR3: CASSSLWGLNYGYTF; DNA: TGTGCCAGCAGTTCCCTGTGGGGGCTTAACTATGGCTACACCTTC
V: TRBV20-1; D: NA; J: TRBJ2-1; size: NA; CDR3: CSASDNEQFF; DNA: TGCAGTGCGAGCGACAATGAGCAGTTCTTC
V: TRBV24-1; D: TRBD2; J: TRBJ2-7; size: NA; CDR3: CATSDLREGRYEQYF; DNA: TGTGCCACCAGTGATTTAAGGGAGGGGCGCTACGAGCAGTACTTC
V: TRBV2; D: TRBD1; J: TRBJ1-2; size: NA; CDR3: CASSGQGNYGYTF; DNA: TGTGCCAGCAGTGGACAGGGGAACTATGGCTACACCTTC
V: TRBV7-3; D: NA; J: TRBJ1-1; size: NA; CDR3: CASSPTGNTEAFF; DNA: TGTGCCAGCAGCCCTACAGGGAACACTGAAGCTTTCTTT
V: TRBV4-2; D: NA; J: TRBJ1-2; size: NA; CDR3: CASSPSPGGLGYTF; DNA: TGTGCCAGCAGCCCCTCGCCGGGAGGCCTTGGCTACACCTTC
V: TRBV28; D: NA; J: TRBJ1-5; size: NA; CDR3: CASSPPPRGAGNQPQHF; DNA: TGTGCCAGCAGTCCTCCCCCCCGGGGGGCAGGCAATCAGCCCCAGCATTTT
V: TRBV9; D: NA; J: TRBJ2-1; size: NA; CDR3: CASSADILYNEQFF; DNA: TGTGCCAGCAGCGCCGACATCCTCTACAATGAGCAGTTCTTC
V: TRBV2; D: NA; J: TRBJ2-3; size: NA; CDR3: CATPWPGDQGVTQYF; DNA: TGTGCCACCCCCTGGCCGGGGGACCAGGGAGTTACGCAGTATTTT
V: TRBV28; D: TRBD2; J: TRBJ2-1; size: NA; CDR3: CASSLVLAGLGEQFF; DNA: TGTGCCAGCAGTTTAGTACTAGCGGGATTAGGGGAGCAGTTCTTC
V: TRBV2; D: TRBD1; J: TRBJ1-1; size: NA; CDR3: CASSIGQVSEAFF; DNA: TGTGCCAGCAGTATCGGACAGGTCAGTGAAGCTTTCTTT
V: TRBV9; D: NA; J: TRBJ2-2; size: NA; CDR3: CASSADTGELFF; DNA: TGTGCCAGCAGCGCGGACACCGGGGAGCTGTTTTTT
V: TRBV28; D: TRBD1; J: TRBJ2-5; size: NA; CDR3: CASSSPLFRGMYQETQYF; DNA: TGTGCCAGCAGTTCCCCACTCTTCAGGGGGATGTATCAAGAGACCCAGTACTTC
V: TRBV24-1; D: TRBD1; J: TRBJ1-2; size: NA; CDR3: CATSKPTEAGGHGYTF; DNA: TGTGCCACCAGTAAACCCACGGAAGCAGGGGGCCATGGCTACACCTTC
V: TRBV6-5; D: NA; J: TRBJ1-2; size: NA; CDR3: CASSQIGQTTYGYTF; DNA: TGTGCCAGCAGTCAAATCGGACAGACGACTTATGGCTACACCTTC
V: TRBV25-1; D: TRBD1; J: TRBJ2-7; size: NA; CDR3: CASQSGGLTYEQYF; DNA: TGTGCCAGCCAGTCAGGGGGCCTTACCTACGAGCAGTACTTC
V: TRBV21-1; D: NA; J: TRBJ1-3; size: NA; CDR3: CASSKGLWGPGNTIYF; DNA: NA
V: TRBV21-1; D: NA; J: TRBJ2-2; size: NA; CDR3: CASSPGLHTGELFF; DNA: TGTGCCAGCAGCCCGGGACTACACACCGGGGAGCTGTTTTTT
V: TRBV6-5; D: NA; J: TRBJ1-2; size: NA; CDR3: CASTTGKGYNYGYTF; DNA: TGTGCCAGCACTACAGGGAAGGGATATAACTATGGCTACACCTTC
V: TRBV9; D: NA; J: TRBJ1-5; size: NA; CDR3: CASSAGGGSNQPQHF; DNA: TGTGCCAGCAGCGCTGGGGGAGGAAGCAATCAGCCCCAGCATTTT
V: TRBV7-9; D: TRBD2; J: TRBJ2-7; size: NA; CDR3: CASSLVVSGSPRSEQYF; DNA: TGTGCCAGCAGCTTAGTGGTTAGCGGGAGTCCTAGGAGCGAGCAGTACTTC
V: TRBV25-1; D: NA; J: TRBJ2-5; size: NA; CDR3: CASSELDTETQYF; DNA: TGTGCCAGCAGTGAGCTGGACACGGAGACCCAGTACTTC
V: TRBV5-5; D: NA; J: TRBJ2-3; size: NA; CDR3: CASSLDGFRGGTDTQYF; DNA: TGTGCCAGCAGCTTAGATGGTTTCAGGGGCGGCACAGATACGCAGTATTTT
V: TRBV5-1; D: TRBD2; J: TRBJ2-7; size: NA; CDR3: CASSLGSGRVYEQYF; DNA: TGCGCCAGCAGCTTGGGTAGCGGGAGGGTCTACGAGCAGTACTTC
V: TRBV6-1; D: NA; J: TRBJ1-3; size: NA; CDR3: CASSEVQWVSGPNTIYF; DNA: TGTGCCAGCAGTGAAGTACAGTGGGTGAGCGGTCCAAACACCATATATTTT
V: TRBV28; D: NA; J: TRBJ2-3; size: NA; CDR3: CASSFLGGTGDTQYF; DNA: TGTGCCAGCAGTTTTTTGGGCGGGACCGGAGATACGCAGTATTTT
V: TRBV18; D: TRBD2; J: TRBJ2-2; size: NA; CDR3: CASSPWREWSGELFF; DNA: TGTGCCAGCTCACCCTGGCGGGAGTGGAGCGGGGAGCTGTTTTTT
V: TRBV11-2; D: TRBD2; J: TRBJ2-7; size: once; CDR3: CASSLAAAGGYEQYF; DNA: TGTGCCAGCAGCTTAGCTGCGGCGGGAGGTTACGAGCAGTACTTC
V: TRBV2; D: TRBD2; J: TRBJ2-1; size: NA; CDR3: CASKISGNYNEQFF; DNA: TGTGCCAGCAAGATAAGCGGGAACTACAATGAGCAGTTCTTC
V: TRBV6-5; D: TRBD1; J: TRBJ1-5; size: NA; CDR3: CASRDRGSNQPQHF; DNA: TGTGCCAGCAGAGACAGGGGTAGCAATCAGCCCCAGCATTTT
V: TRBV12-3/TRBV12-4; D: NA; J: TRBJ2-1; size: NA; CDR3: CASRADYNEQFF; DNA: TGTGCCAGCAGGGCAGACTACAATGAGCAGTTCTTC
V: TRBV7-9; D: TRBD2; J: TRBJ2-2; size: NA; CDR3: CASSKALLAGGNTGELFF; DNA: TGTGCCAGCAGCAAGGCCCTACTAGCGGGAGGGAACACCGGGGAGCTGTTTTTT
V: TRBV9; D: TRBD1; J: TRBJ1-6; size: NA; CDR3: CASTMDREYRGYNSPLHF; DNA: TGTGCCAGCACGATGGACAGGGAGTACAGGGGCTATAATTCACCCCTCCACTTT
V: TRBV5-1; D: TRBD1; J: TRBJ2-5; size: NA; CDR3: CASSFGQGANQETQYF; DNA: TGCGCCAGCAGCTTCGGACAGGGGGCTAACCAAGAGACCCAGTACTTC
V: TRBV5-1; D: NA; J: TRBJ2-3; size: NA; CDR3: CASSRGQSPHTDTQYF; DNA: TGCGCCAGCAGCCGTGGACAGTCCCCGCACACAGATACGCAGTATTTT
V: TRBV4-1; D: TRBD1; J: TRBJ1-1; size: NA; CDR3: CASSQGDSWAEAFF; DNA: TGCGCCAGCAGCCAGGGGGACAGTTGGGCTGAAGCTTTCTTT
V: TRBV4-2; D: NA; J: TRBJ1-4; size: NA; CDR3: CASSLVGGTNEKLFF; DNA: TGTGCCAGCAGCCTTGTCGGGGGAACTAATGAAAAACTGTTTTTT
V: TRBV29-1; D: NA; J: TRBJ2-3; size: NA; CDR3: CSDYGSWGTDTQYF; DNA: TGCAGCGACTACGGGAGTTGGGGCACAGATACGCAGTATTTT
V: TRBV6-2/TRBV6-3; D: NA; J: TRBJ1-5; size: NA; CDR3: CASSYSTYRGARSNQPQHF; DNA: TGTGCCAGCAGTTACTCGACGTATCGGGGGGCCCGAAGCAATCAGCCCCAGCATTTT
V: TRBV9; D: TRBD1; J: TRBJ2-5; size: NA; CDR3: CASSVEGGSGETQYF; DNA: TGTGCCAGCAGCGTAGAAGGGGGCTCGGGAGAGACCCAGTACTTC